This T cell receptor (beta chain) comes out of a study of PD-1 blockade in classical Hodgkin lymphoma (dated by TCRdb to about 2020). In the study overall: Nivolumab dosing was 3 mg/kg intravenously every 2 weeks, continuing until either disease progression or unacceptable toxicity. To define a peripheral blood immune signature of response to PD-1 blockade in classical Hodgkin lymphoma, the study combined TCR beta sequencing with CyTOF.

Trimming takes 2 bases from V and 10 bases from J, and the germline ends sit 12 bases apart. Looking up the germline V gene yields CDR1 SGHAT and CDR2 FQNNGV. The CDR3 runs 14 residues from the cysteine to the phenylalanine. The CDR3 DNA has 42 bases and is translated from base 1. Broader findings and caveats from the paper: Baseline TCR diversity was reported to be lower in newly diagnosed patients than in healthy donors, and even lower in relapsed/refractory patients. Trial patients achieving complete response had baseline diversity similar to newly diagnosed patients, whereas partial responders and progressors had significantly lower diversity. CD4+ but not CD8+ TCR diversity rose significantly by C4D1 (p=0.0027 vs p=0.16), most apparent in complete responders (p=0.02). Patients starting nivolumab less than 1 year after ASCT had lower diversity and were excluded from later analyses to avoid confounding by immune reconstitution. The study was restricted to a single clinical trial cohort, and the causes of repertoire differences, possibly disease activity or prior therapy, were left undefined.

Notes on this clone: Its antigen is currently not known. No base-level quality is on record; no much larger clone is a single base apart.

The sample's time point label is to be understood as: cycle 4 day 1 (C4D1), after more than five weeks of nivolumab. Every trial patient had relapsed after autologous stem cell transplantation, and cohorts A, B and C differed in prior brentuximab vedotin exposure. The trial cohort comprised 60 or so patients with relapsed/refractory classical Hodgkin lymphoma whose best overall responses were complete response, partial response or progressive disease. Single-agent nivolumab was administered to trial patients in the multi-cohort phase II CheckMate 205 trial. Best overall response was determined by an independent review committee according to the 2007 International Working Group response criteria. Trial PBMCs were collected immediately before nivolumab initiation (C1D1) and during therapy at cycle 2 day 1 and cycle 4 day 1. After peripheral blood was drawn into 8 mL Vacutainer Cell Preparation Tubes, PBMCs were isolated by centrifugation and then cryopreserved.

The Qiagen DNeasy kit was used to extract genomic DNA both from unsorted PBMCs and from the negatively selected CD4+ and CD8+ fractions. Amplification of TCR beta CDR3 regions was done by immunoSEQ multiplex PCR with primers that anneal to V and J segments. A synthetic immune receptor repertoire was used to minimize amplification bias, and remaining bias was computationally removed after sequencing. The source study handled its data this way. Repertoire diversity was quantified as the Shannon entropy index using custom Python scripts. The unsorted, CD4+ and CD8+ repertoires were each analyzed separately, with the exception of combined analyses, where CD4+ and CD8+ sequences were merged in silico. A clone was considered expanded if an increase in frequency of at least 2-fold after treatment relative to C1D1 was found, and a pseudocount of 0.5 was applied to clones undetected at baseline. Clones with 0 or 1 copy at C1D1 were defined as singleton clones, while clones with 2 or more copies were defined as non-singleton clones. Clones expanded in unsorted samples were labelled as CD4+, CD8+ or unknown by matching protein sequences in sorted samples from the same patient. Wilcoxon tests were applied to paired samples to test diversity changes from C1D1 to C4D1. TCRdb stores this immuneACCESS table with in-frame sequences only. Part of the clones is absent; in the studies checked, under half of the shortfall reflects unresolved V genes, and no reason is known for the rest. That table supplies the V and J calls and clone size; D and trimming were determined from the DNA. The sample profile shows under 45,000 clones; roughly 69% of them were found once. The ten most abundant clones make up approximately 2.4% of the sample.

The sequence was collected from a human donor with classical Hodgkin lymphoma. This material consisted of peripheral blood mononuclear cells (PBMCs), taken before the fourth cycle of nivolumab. The chain is assembled from TRBV11-2 and TRBJ1-6; TRBD1 is possibly the D segment (5 matching bases). The CDR3 corresponds to CASSLLTVGSPLHF. At the DNA level, the sequence is TGTGCCAGCAGCTTATTGACAGTTGGATCACCCCTCCACTTT.